The rows below give T cell receptor beta chains drawn from one sample of a study of blood T cell repertoires in COVID-19. Repertoires were generated with immunoSEQ multiplex PCR, while TCRdb's copy carries only in-frame clones and drops some. The sample contains just over 300,000 clones, 80% to 90% of which appear only once. Sequenced sample: PBMCs or T cells enriched from blood (not recorded which). All receptors come from a young man who had recovered from COVID-19. The CDR3 runs from the conserved cysteine through the conserved F or W. D genes are given only for firm matches. Size values are once, few and many counts, or a class for expanded clones, and some rows have none.

v_gene	abundance	j_gene	d_gene	CDR3aa	CDR3nt
TRBV19	.	TRBJ2-7	.	CASSRMRAGGREQYF	TGTGCCAGTAGTCGGATGCGGGCAGGAGGTCGCGAGCAGTACTTC
TRBV5-6	.	TRBJ1-3	.	CASSRDGGARNTIYF	TGTGCCAGCAGCCGTGACGGGGGGGCGCGGAACACCATATATTTT
TRBV5-4	once	TRBJ2-7	TRBD1	CASSWDRELTYEQYF	TGTGCCAGCAGCTGGGACAGGGAGCTCACCTACGAGCAGTACTTC
TRBV19	.	TRBJ2-1	.	CASSKGGGVNEQFF	TGTGCCAGTAGTAAAGGAGGCGGGGTGAATGAGCAGTTCTTC
TRBV2	.	TRBJ1-1	TRBD1	CASSLQGTQNTEAFF	TGTGCCAGCAGCTTACAGGGGACCCAGAACACTGAAGCTTTCTTT
TRBV5-4	.	TRBJ2-2	TRBD1	CASSHTQGAGELFF	TGTGCCAGCAGCCACACACAGGGGGCCGGGGAGCTGTTTTTT
TRBV19	.	TRBJ2-7	TRBD2	CASSPFLRGEAYEQYF	TGTGCCAGTAGTCCCTTTTTGCGGGGGGAAGCCTACGAGCAGTACTTC
TRBV5-4	.	TRBJ2-5	.	CASSEGTSKETQYF	TGTGCCAGCAGCGAGGGGACTTCGAAAGAGACCCAGTACTTC
TRBV13	.	TRBJ2-5	TRBD2	CASSNILAENTKEKETQYF	TGTGCCAGCAGCAATATTCTAGCGGAGAATACGAAAGAGAAAGAGACCCAGTACTTC
TRBV19	few	TRBJ1-1	TRBD1	CASSTRGQANTEAFF	TGTGCCAGTAGCACACGTGGACAGGCAAACACTGAAGCTTTCTTT
TRBV6-5	.	TRBJ1-2	TRBD1	CASSYEGGSLNYGYTF	TGTGCCAGCAGTTATGAAGGGGGCTCCCTTAACTATGGCTACACCTTC
TRBV5-1	.	TRBJ2-4	TRBD1	CASSLEGANIQYF	TGCGCCAGCAGCTTGGAGGGGGCCAACATTCAGTACTTC
TRBV15	.	TRBJ1-5	TRBD1	CATSRTGVYAGQPQHF	TGTGCCACCAGCAGAACAGGGGTCTATGCGGGTCAGCCCCAGCATTTT
TRBV5-1	.	TRBJ1-6	TRBD1	CASSLGQGNSPLHF	TGCGCCAGCAGCTTGGGACAGGGAAATTCACCCCTCCACTTT
TRBV30	.	TRBJ2-1	.	CASGRGMSNEQFF	TGTGCCTCCGGAAGAGGCATGAGCAATGAGCAGTTCTTC
TRBV2	.	TRBJ2-2	.	CASSRLTPGELFF	TGTGCCAGCAGCAGACTTACCCCGGGGGAGCTGTTTTTT
TRBV30	.	TRBJ1-1	.	CAWINRANTEAFF	TGTGCCTGGATTAACAGGGCGAACACTGAAGCTTTCTTT
TRBV27	.	TRBJ1-2	TRBD1	CASSLYQGVGYTF	TGTGCCAGCAGTTTATATCAGGGGGTTGGCTACACCTTC
TRBV7-3	.	TRBJ2-3	TRBD1	CASSPADRVEGHTDTQYF	TGTGCCAGCAGCCCAGCGGACAGGGTGGAGGGGCACACAGATACGCAGTATTTT
TRBV29-1	.	TRBJ1-2	TRBD1	CSVVGTARPGNKKDNYGYTF	TGCAGCGTTGTCGGGACAGCTCGTCCCGGGAACAAGAAAGATAACTATGGCTACACCTTC
TRBV7-2	.	TRBJ2-3	.	CASSLVLSTRVQYF	TGTGCCAGCAGCTTAGTACTCTCTACTCGAGTGCAGTATTTT
TRBV6-5	.	TRBJ2-5	TRBD1	CASNSLGDRQETQYF	TGTGCCAGCAACTCGTTGGGGGACAGGCAAGAGACCCAGTACTTC
TRBV27	.	TRBJ2-1	TRBD2	CASSRLAGGGSYNEQFF	TGTGCCAGCAGCAGACTAGCGGGGGGGGGATCATACAATGAGCAGTTCTTC
TRBV29-1	few	TRBJ2-1	.	CSVENLSGSEQFF	TGCAGCGTTGAAAATCTGTCCGGGAGTGAGCAGTTCTTC
TRBV5-4	.	TRBJ2-3	TRBD2	CASSPGLGGTDTQYF	TGTGCCAGCAGCCCGGGACTAGGGGGCACAGATACGCAGTATTTT
TRBV11-2	.	TRBJ2-5	.	CASSLVGTPKETQYF	TGTGCCAGCAGCTTAGTAGGGACACCGAAAGAGACCCAGTACTTC
TRBV6-1	.	TRBJ1-5	.	CASSERPSVGAIQPQHF	TGTGCCAGCAGTGAACGCCCCTCGGTAGGGGCGATTCAGCCCCAGCATTTT
TRBV6-2/TRBV6-3	.	TRBJ2-3	TRBD2	CASSFFRGLAGVADTQYF	TGTGCCAGCAGTTTCTTCCGGGGACTAGCGGGGGTAGCAGATACGCAGTATTTT
TRBV27	.	TRBJ1-2	TRBD1	CATRTGGRQSYTF	TGTGCCACACGGACAGGGGGCCGGCAGAGCTACACCTTC
TRBV6-5	.	TRBJ2-7	.	CASSYSEYRVNEQYF	TGTGCCAGCAGTTACTCCGAGTACAGGGTTAACGAGCAGTACTTC
TRBV18	few	TRBJ1-2	TRBD1	CASSPTRGLLGYGYTF	TGTGCCAGCTCACCAACCAGGGGGTTGCTGGGCTATGGCTACACCTTC
TRBV12-5	.	TRBJ2-2	.	CASGLSSSRGVMDTGELFF	TGTGCTAGTGGTTTGTCCTCTTCCAGGGGGGTAATGGACACCGGGGAGCTGTTTTTT
TRBV27	once	TRBJ1-6	.	CASSLSGIPYNSPLHF	TGTGCCAGCAGTTTAAGCGGGATCCCCTATAATTCACCCCTCCACTTT
TRBV5-1	once	TRBJ1-4	TRBD1	CASSLEGQGDNEKLFF	TGCGCCAGCAGCTTGGAGGGTCAGGGGGATAATGAAAAACTGTTTTTT
TRBV20-1	.	TRBJ1-1	.	CSASRRTEAFF	TGCAGTGCTAGCCGTCGTACTGAAGCTTTCTTT
TRBV7-2	few	TRBJ2-7	TRBD2	CASSLSSGGSRNEQYF	TGTGCCAGCAGCTTATCTAGCGGGGGATCGAGGAACGAGCAGTACTTC
TRBV2	.	TRBJ1-5	.	CASSEAGRVQPQHF	TGTGCCAGCAGTGAGGCAGGGAGGGTTCAGCCCCAGCATTTT
TRBV5-4	.	TRBJ2-2	.	CASSFRAGELFF	TGTGCCAGCAGCTTCCGGGCCGGGGAGCTGTTTTTT
TRBV20-1	.	TRBJ2-1	.	CSARGPYGLFF	TGCAGTGCTAGGGGGCCCTACGGCCTGTTCTTC
TRBV4-2	.	TRBJ1-6	.	CASSQEQNSPLHF	TGTGCCAGCAGCCAAGAACAGAATTCACCCCTCCACTTT
TRBV27	.	TRBJ2-1	.	CASSDGQTYNEQFF	TGTGCCAGCAGTGACGGACAAACTTACAATGAGCAGTTCTTC
TRBV27	.	TRBJ1-1	TRBD1	CASSPDRVEAFF	TGTGCCAGCAGTCCCGACAGGGTTGAAGCTTTCTTT
TRBV5-1	few	TRBJ1-2	.	CASSPGQQSSGYTF	TGCGCCAGCAGCCCTGGACAGCAATCAAGTGGCTACACCTTC
TRBV30	many	TRBJ1-4	.	CALRTEVSGKLFF	TGTGCCTTAAGGACAGAAGTATCTGGAAAACTGTTTTTT
TRBV7-3	.	TRBJ2-2	.	CASSLKSSGLSTGELFF	TGTGCCAGCAGCTTAAAATCCAGCGGGCTTTCCACCGGGGAGCTGTTTTTT
TRBV6-5	.	TRBJ2-1	TRBD2	CASSYGLAGSREQFF	TGTGCCAGCAGTTACGGACTAGCGGGGTCTAGGGAGCAGTTCTTC
TRBV16	.	TRBJ1-1	TRBD1	CASSQGQGFTEAFF	TGTGCCAGCAGCCAGGGACAGGGTTTCACTGAAGCTTTCTTT
TRBV5-1	.	TRBJ2-1	.	CASSPGPLGLIHNEQFF	TGCGCCAGCAGCCCGGGTCCACTCGGACTAATCCACAATGAGCAGTTCTTC
TRBV7-9	.	TRBJ1-2	.	CASSSLLTGNYGYTF	TGTGCCAGCAGCTCGCTCCTGACGGGAAACTATGGCTACACCTTC
TRBV5-4	.	TRBJ1-1	.	CASRVDTEAFF	TGTGCCAGCAGAGTAGACACTGAAGCTTTCTTT
TRBV5-5	.	TRBJ1-2	TRBD1	CASSLQDRVEGYTF	TGTGCCAGCAGCCTCCAGGACAGGGTTGAAGGCTACACCTTC
TRBV28	.	TRBJ2-1	TRBD2	CASRRTSGGYNEQFF	TGTGCCAGCAGGCGGACTAGCGGGGGTTACAATGAGCAGTTCTTC
TRBV5-4	.	TRBJ2-1	.	CASSFRPRRGHNEQFF	TGTGCCAGCAGCTTCAGGCCTAGGAGGGGACACAATGAGCAGTTCTTC
TRBV10-3	.	TRBJ1-1	.	CANRGAVNTEAFF	TGTGCCAACCGGGGGGCGGTGAACACTGAAGCTTTCTTT
TRBV18	.	TRBJ1-2	TRBD1	CASSPGQGTAGYTF	TGTGCCAGCTCACCGGGACAGGGTACGGCTGGCTACACCTTC
TRBV29-1	.	TRBJ1-2	.	CSVNIYGYTF	TGCAGCGTTAACATCTATGGCTACACCTTC